Here is one T cell receptor (beta chain) with its context. The authors ran a second PCR of roughly 6 to 11 cycles using a sample-barcoded 5' primer and a J-beta primer mix. Every cDNA molecule bore a tag from a template-switch adaptor containing 12 random nucleotides. TCRdb fed the 5' RACE reads into MiXCR, producing one record per CDR3 protein. Of about 1.8 million distinct CDR3 sequences listed, about 49% were seen once; the top ten hold less than 2.5%. The data originate from a study of blood T cells in healthy people across ages. The V end lost 3 bases, the J end lost 7 bases, and 10 bases lay between the germline ends. Germline loops: CDR1 MRHNA, CDR2 SNTAGT. The CDR3 runs to 13 residues. At least 6 micrograms of total RNA were extracted per sample.

The sequencing input was blood. This chain uses TRBV6-4 with TRBJ1-5, with D unresolved. The clonotype comes from a woman between 40 and 50 years old in good health. The CDR3 sequence is CASSEGLTQPQHF. DNA of the CDR3: TGTGCCAGCAGTGAAGGGTTGACGCAGCCCCAGCATTTT.